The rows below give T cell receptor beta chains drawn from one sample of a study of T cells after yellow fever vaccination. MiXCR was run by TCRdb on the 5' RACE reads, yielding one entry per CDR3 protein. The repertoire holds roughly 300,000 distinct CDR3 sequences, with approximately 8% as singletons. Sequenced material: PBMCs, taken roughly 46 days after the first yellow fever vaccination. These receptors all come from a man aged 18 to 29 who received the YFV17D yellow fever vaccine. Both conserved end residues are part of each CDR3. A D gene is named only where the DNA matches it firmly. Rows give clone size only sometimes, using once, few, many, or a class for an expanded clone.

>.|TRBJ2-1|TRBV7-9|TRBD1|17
CASSLAPGQGAQDEQFF
TGTGCCAGCAGCTTAGCGCCGGGACAGGGGGCGCAGGATGAGCAGTTCTTC
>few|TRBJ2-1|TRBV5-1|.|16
CASSRLALRSYNEQFF
TGCGCCAGCAGCCGGCTAGCTCTAAGATCCTACAATGAGCAGTTCTTC
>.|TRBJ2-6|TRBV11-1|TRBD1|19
CASSARTGSWGSGANVLTF
TGTGCCAGCAGCGCCCGGACAGGGTCATGGGGCTCTGGGGCCAACGTCCTGACTTTC
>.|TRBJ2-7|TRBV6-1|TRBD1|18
CASSPGTGYNSPSYEQYF
TGTGCCAGCAGTCCTGGGACAGGGTACAATTCTCCCTCCTACGAGCAGTACTTC
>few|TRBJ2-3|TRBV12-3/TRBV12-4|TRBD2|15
CASSFAGGGADTQYF
TGTGCCAGCAGTTTCGCGGGGGGCGGGGCAGATACGCAGTATTTT
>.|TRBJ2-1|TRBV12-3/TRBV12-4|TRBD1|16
CASSFLGTGSGNEQFF
TGTGCCAGCAGTTTCCTAGGGACAGGGTCAGGTAATGAGCAGTTCTTC
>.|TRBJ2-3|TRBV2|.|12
CASGSIPDTQYF
TGTGCCAGCGGAAGTATTCCAGATACGCAGTATTTT
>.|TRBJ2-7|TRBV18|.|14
CASSPPEGTHEQYF
TGTGCCAGCTCACCCCCCGAGGGGACCCACGAGCAGTACTTC
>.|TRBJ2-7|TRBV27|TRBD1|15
CASSLEGTGGHEQYF
TGTGCCAGCAGTTTAGAGGGGACAGGGGGCCACGAGCAGTACTTC
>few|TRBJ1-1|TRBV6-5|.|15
CASSSNQGRWTEAFF
TGTGCCAGCAGTTCTAATCAGGGGCGGTGGACTGAAGCTTTCTTT
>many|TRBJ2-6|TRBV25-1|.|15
CASSVGHSGANVLTF
TGTGCCAGCAGTGTAGGACACTCTGGGGCCAACGTCCTGACTTTC
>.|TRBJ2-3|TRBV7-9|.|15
CASSWQGGSTDTQYF
TGTGCCAGCAGCTGGCAGGGGGGGAGCACAGATACGCAGTATTTT
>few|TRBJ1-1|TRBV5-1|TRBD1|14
CASSKGGSNTEAFF
TGCGCCAGCAGCAAAGGGGGCTCGAACACTGAAGCTTTCTTT
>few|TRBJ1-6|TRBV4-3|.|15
CASSRTGWGDSPLHF
TGCGCCAGCAGTCGCACAGGGTGGGGGGATTCACCCCTCCACTTT
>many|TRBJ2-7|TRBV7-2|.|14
CASSLALGAYEQYF
TGTGCCAGCAGCTTAGCGCTGGGGGCGTACGAGCAGTACTTC
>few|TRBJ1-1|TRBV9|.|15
CASNGQQRMNTEAFF
TGTGCCAGCAACGGACAGCAGCGAATGAACACTGAAGCTTTCTTT
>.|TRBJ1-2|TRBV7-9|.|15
CASSLDSSPTHGYTF
TGTGCCAGCAGCCTAGACAGTAGCCCAACACATGGCTACACCTTC
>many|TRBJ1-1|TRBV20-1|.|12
CSAYGPNTEAFF
TGCAGTGCCTACGGCCCGAACACTGAAGCTTTCTTT
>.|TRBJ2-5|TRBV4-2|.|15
CASSQVYDLGVTQYF
TGTGCCAGCAGCCAAGTCTACGACCTGGGGGTGACCCAGTACTTC
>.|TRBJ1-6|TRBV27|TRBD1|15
CASSLSPGGNSPLHF
TGTGCCAGCAGTTTATCCCCAGGGGGCAATTCACCCCTCCACTTT
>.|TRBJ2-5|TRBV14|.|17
CASSQPPTTASGAPQYF
TGTGCCAGCAGCCAGCCCCCGACAACAGCCTCCGGAGCGCCCCAGTACTTC
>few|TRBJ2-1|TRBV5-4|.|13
CASSSLIDYFEFF
TGTGCCAGCAGCTCTTTAATTGACTATTTCGAGTTCTTC
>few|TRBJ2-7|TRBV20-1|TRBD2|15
CSAQGSLAGGDEQYF
TGCAGTGCTCAGGGAAGCCTAGCGGGGGGAGACGAGCAGTACTTC
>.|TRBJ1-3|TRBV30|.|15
CAWSVAGGPGNTIYF
TGTGCCTGGAGTGTTGCGGGGGGCCCCGGAAACACCATATATTTT
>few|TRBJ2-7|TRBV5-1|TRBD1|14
CASSLEGQGFEQYF
TGCGCCAGCAGCTTGGAAGGACAGGGCTTCGAGCAGTACTTC
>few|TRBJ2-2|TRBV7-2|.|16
CASSPTGQTNTGELFF
TGTGCCAGCAGCCCCACCGGACAGACGAACACCGGGGAGCTGTTTTTT
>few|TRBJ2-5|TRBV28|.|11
CASNGRRTQYF
TGTGCCAGCAATGGGCGGAGGACCCAGTACTTC
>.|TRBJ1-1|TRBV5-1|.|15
CASSLAGQAGTEAFF
TGCGCCAGCAGCTTGGCAGGCCAGGCAGGCACTGAAGCTTTCTTT